This T cell receptor (beta chain) was recorded in a study of breast tumors, draining lymph nodes, adjacent tissues. The CDR3 runs 12 residues. Trimming removed 5 bases from V and 8 bases from J, with 9 bases in between. From germline, CDR1 is ENHRY and CDR2 SYGVKD. TCRdb passed the multiplex PCR reads through MiXCR, listing each CDR3 protein once. The table shows 200,000 to 300,000 distinct CDR3 sequences, with roughly 31% occurring only once. Axillary draining lymph nodes of breast cancer patients supplied the node samples. Broader study findings: Tumor TCR diversity was below lymph nodes but above nontumor tissue. Compared with basal-like, luminal-like tumors shared significantly more repertoire with nontumor tissue. Data fit most tumor T cells coming from lymph node, expanding in tumor.

Points on this clonotype: Antigen: not known.

The chain links TRBV10-3 to TRBJ1-4; D not certain. Sequences were obtained from axillary lymph node tissue. The receptor's source is a female donor with breast cancer. Some clones in this sample may be carry-over from other donors' samples. In DNA, the CDR3 is TGTGCCATCAGTCCCATGGGGGAAAAACTGTTTTTT. Translating it yields CAISPMGEKLFF.